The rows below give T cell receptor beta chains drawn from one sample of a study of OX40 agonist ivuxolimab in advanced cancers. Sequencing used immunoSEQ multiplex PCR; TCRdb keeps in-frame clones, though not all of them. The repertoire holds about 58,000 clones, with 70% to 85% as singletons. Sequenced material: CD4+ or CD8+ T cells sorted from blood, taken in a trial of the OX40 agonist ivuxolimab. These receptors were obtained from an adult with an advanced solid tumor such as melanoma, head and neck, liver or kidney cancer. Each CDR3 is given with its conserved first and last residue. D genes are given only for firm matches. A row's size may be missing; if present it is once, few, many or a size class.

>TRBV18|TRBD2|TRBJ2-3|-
CASSPGLAGKTDTQYF
TGTGCCAGCTCACCCGGACTAGCGGGGAAGACAGATACGCAGTATTTT
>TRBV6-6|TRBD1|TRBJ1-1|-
CASTTEWDRESAFF
TGTGCCAGCACCACGGAGTGGGACAGAGAGTCGGCTTTCTTT
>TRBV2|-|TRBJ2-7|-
CASSEEGHPRYEQYF
TGTGCCAGCAGTGAAGAGGGGCACCCCAGGTACGAGCAGTACTTC
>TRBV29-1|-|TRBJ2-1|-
CSVGGYSYNEQFF
TGCAGCGTTGGAGGCTACTCCTACAATGAGCAGTTCTTC
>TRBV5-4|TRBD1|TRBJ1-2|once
CASSRDRGQESYGYTF
TGTGCCAGCAGCCGGGACAGGGGGCAGGAGAGCTATGGCTACACCTTC
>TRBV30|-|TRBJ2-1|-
CAWNPLRDEQFF
TGTGCCTGGAACCCCCTTAGGGATGAGCAGTTCTTC
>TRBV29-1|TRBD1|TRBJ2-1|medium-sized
CSVIQGADEQFF
TGCAGCGTCATACAGGGGGCGGATGAGCAGTTCTTC
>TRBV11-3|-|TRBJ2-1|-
CASSEGFYNEQFF
TGTGCCAGCAGCGAGGGTTTCTACAATGAGCAGTTCTTC
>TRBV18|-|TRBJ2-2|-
CASQAGQNTGELFF
TGTGCCAGCCAAGCCGGACAGAACACCGGGGAGCTGTTTTTT
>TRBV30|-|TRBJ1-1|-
CAWSTGRTEAFF
TGTGCCTGGAGCACAGGGCGCACTGAAGCTTTCTTT